A selection of T cell receptor beta chains follows, all from one sample in a study of regulatory T cells in long-lasting Graves disease. TCRdb redid the calling of the multiplex PCR reads with MiXCR, one entry per CDR3 protein. The table shows some 450,000 distinct CDR3 sequences, with about 16% occurring only once. The same sample was also used in a study of T cells in Graves' hyperthyroidism and ophthalmopathy.

Sequenced material: peripheral blood mononuclear cells (PBMCs), taken at new diagnosis, from a patient treated with antithyroid drugs. These receptors all come from a woman in her 30s with Graves disease. CDR3s include the opening cysteine and the closing phenylalanine or tryptophan. D genes are given only for firm matches. Rows give clone size only sometimes, using once, few, many, or a class for an expanded clone.

v_call	j_call	clone_size	d_call	cdr3_aa	cdr3_nt
TRBV12-5	TRBJ2-1	many	TRBD1	CASGRGDRVGDEQFF	TGTGCTAGTGGGCGAGGGGACAGGGTCGGAGATGAGCAGTTCTTC
TRBV20-1	TRBJ2-3	many	-	CSASTSDTDTQYF	TGCAGTGCTAGTACCTCAGACACAGATACGCAGTATTTT
TRBV10-2	TRBJ2-3	many	TRBD2	CASSPGTSGSDTQYF	TGCGCCAGCAGCCCCGGGACTAGCGGGTCAGATACGCAGTATTTT
TRBV12-3/TRBV12-4	TRBJ1-1	many	TRBD1	CASSWETGGRSEAFF	TGTGCCAGCAGTTGGGAGACAGGGGGCAGGTCTGAAGCTTTCTTT
TRBV29-1	TRBJ2-7	many	TRBD2	CSAEGTSVPYEQYF	TGCAGCGCTGAGGGGACTAGCGTCCCCTACGAGCAGTACTTC
TRBV6-5	TRBJ2-3	-	-	CASSLTGTWDTQYF	TGTGCCAGCAGTTTAACCGGGACGTGGGATACGCAGTATTTT
TRBV7-9	TRBJ2-1	-	-	CASRETWVEQSF	TGTGCCAGCAGAGAAACGTGGGTTGAGCAGTCCTTC
TRBV28	TRBJ2-1	many	-	CASSFSGNVYEQFF	TGTGCCAGCAGTTTCTCAGGGAATGTCTATGAGCAGTTCTTC
TRBV6-2/TRBV6-3	TRBJ1-1	many	-	CASSQGVEAFF	TGTGCCAGCAGTCAGGGAGTTGAAGCTTTCTTT
TRBV20-1	TRBJ2-7	-	TRBD2	CSTTRGAGGPSSYEQYF	TGCAGTACGACCCGGGGTGCGGGAGGGCCCAGCTCCTACGAGCAGTACTTC
TRBV6-1	TRBJ2-3	-	-	CASTQEPTDTQYF	TGTGCCAGCACGCAGGAGCCCACAGATACGCAGTATTTT
TRBV11-3	TRBJ2-2	many	-	CASSFSRAVHGELFF	TGTGCCAGCAGCTTTTCCAGGGCAGTACACGGGGAGCTGTTTTTT
TRBV6-1	TRBJ1-1	many	-	CASSELRRLNTEAFF	TGTGCCAGCAGTGAACTCCGTCGATTGAACACTGAAGCTTTCTTT
TRBV7-9	TRBJ2-2	many	TRBD2	CASSPPGQRTSGMSRETGELFF	TGTGCCAGCAGCCCCCCCGGACAGCGGACTAGCGGGATGTCTCGGGAGACCGGGGAGCTGTTTTTT
TRBV6-1	TRBJ1-5	-	-	CASSEGGNQPQHF	TGTGCCAGCAGTGAGGGGGGGAACCAGCCCCAGCATTTT
TRBV11-2	TRBJ2-3	many	-	CASSLVSTSTDTQYF	TGTGCCAGCAGCTTAGTGTCAACGAGCACAGATACGCAGTATTTT
TRBV25-1	TRBJ2-7	-	-	CASSPLQPAYEQYF	TGTGCCAGCAGTCCACTACAGCCAGCCTACGAGCAGTACTTC
TRBV12-3/TRBV12-4	TRBJ2-3	many	TRBD2	CASSLAGTSGVGTDTQYF	TGTGCCAGCAGTTTAGCCGGGACTAGCGGGGTCGGCACAGATACGCAGTATTTT
TRBV7-9	TRBJ2-3	few	-	CASSLLVRASTDTQYF	TGTGCCAGCAGCTTACTCGTCCGGGCGAGCACAGATACGCAGTATTTT
TRBV7-3	TRBJ2-3	few	TRBD2	CASSFRTSGVLNTQYF	TGTGCCAGCAGCTTTAGGACTAGCGGGGTTCTAAATACGCAGTATTTT
TRBV30	TRBJ1-4	many	TRBD1	CACSRTGNEKLFF	TGTGCCTGTTCCCGGACAGGGAACGAAAAACTGTTTTTT
TRBV6-1	TRBJ2-1	-	-	CASSDWRDSSYNEQFF	TGTGCCAGCAGTGATTGGAGGGACAGCTCCTACAATGAGCAGTTCTTC
TRBV11-2	TRBJ2-5	many	-	CASSLERIALQTQYF	TGTGCCAGCAGCTTAGAGCGGATAGCGTTACAGACCCAGTACTTC
TRBV7-8	TRBJ2-1	many	-	CASSKTEYNEQFF	TGTGCCAGCAGTAAGACAGAGTACAATGAGCAGTTCTTC